A selection of T cell receptor beta chains follows, all from one sample in a study of Graves' ophthalmopathy and Graves' hyperthyroidism. From the multiplex PCR reads, TCRdb called clonotypes with MiXCR, one entry per CDR3 protein. This sample has approximately 380,000 distinct CDR3 sequences; more than 20% occur once, and the top ten carry around 3.2%. Sequencing was done on a sample of peripheral blood. These receptors all come from a woman between 18 and 29 years old with stable Graves' hyperthyroidism. The CDR3 runs from the conserved cysteine through the conserved F or W. A D gene is named only where the DNA matches it firmly. Size is stated for part of the rows, as once, few or many counts, or as a class when the clone is expanded.

CDR3 DNA	CDR3 protein	D gene	clone size	V gene	J gene
TGTGCCAGCAGTGCGGACAGGGCCGAGCAGTACTTC	CASSADRAEQYF	TRBD1	NA	TRBV6-2/TRBV6-3	TRBJ2-7
TGCGCCAGCAGCTTGGATACCGCAGGGACCTATGGCTACACCTTC	CASSLDTAGTYGYTF	NA	many	TRBV5-1	TRBJ1-2
TGTGCCAGCACCCTAGCTAGCACAGATACGCAGTATTTT	CASTLASTDTQYF	NA	many	TRBV12-3/TRBV12-4	TRBJ2-3
TGTGCCATCAGTGCGGGGACAGGGAGCTACGAGCAGTACTTC	CAISAGTGSYEQYF	TRBD1	many	TRBV10-3	TRBJ2-7
TGTGCCAGCAGTCCAGGGACCATATACGAGCAGTACTTC	CASSPGTIYEQYF	NA	NA	TRBV12-3/TRBV12-4	TRBJ2-7
TGTGCCAGCAGCACGCCGGGGGGAAACACCATATATTTT	CASSTPGGNTIYF	NA	few	TRBV3-1	TRBJ1-3
TGTGCCAGCAGCCATGATCGGCTAGCGGCGAAAGAGACCCAGTACTTC	CASSHDRLAAKETQYF	TRBD2	few	TRBV3-1	TRBJ2-5
TGTGCCAGCAGTTCGGGACTAGCGGGAGCTTCGAGACTCGAGCAGTACTTC	CASSSGLAGASRLEQYF	TRBD2	many	TRBV12-3/TRBV12-4	TRBJ2-7
TGTGCCAGCACAACCCTGGACAGGAAAGTCATGAACACTGAAGCTTTCTTT	CASTTLDRKVMNTEAFF	TRBD1	few	TRBV28	TRBJ1-1
TGTGCCAGTAGTTCCGGGACAGGGGGCCACCCCCTCCACTTT	CASSSGTGGHPLHF	TRBD1	many	TRBV19	TRBJ1-6
TGTGCCAGTAGTCCTGCCCCGGGGGGGCCCTACGAGCAGTACTTC	CASSPAPGGPYEQYF	TRBD2	many	TRBV19	TRBJ2-7
TGCAGTGTTACCACCCCGGGACTAGCGGGATGGGAGCAGTACTTC	CSVTTPGLAGWEQYF	TRBD2	NA	TRBV20-1	TRBJ2-7
TGTGCCAGCAGCTTACCGGGACGAAAAGAGACCCAGTACTTC	CASSLPGRKETQYF	NA	NA	TRBV7-9	TRBJ2-5
TGTGCCAGCAGCCAAGTGTATTCGGGTTCTGGGGCCAACGTCCTGACTTTC	CASSQVYSGSGANVLTF	NA	few	TRBV3-1	TRBJ2-6
TGTGCCAGCAGTTATGGGGGAACTGGGACCCAGTACTTC	CASSYGGTGTQYF	NA	many	TRBV6-2/TRBV6-3	TRBJ2-5
TGTGCCAGCAGCTTAGAGACAGACTACTACGAGCAGTACTTC	CASSLETDYYEQYF	NA	NA	TRBV11-3	TRBJ2-7